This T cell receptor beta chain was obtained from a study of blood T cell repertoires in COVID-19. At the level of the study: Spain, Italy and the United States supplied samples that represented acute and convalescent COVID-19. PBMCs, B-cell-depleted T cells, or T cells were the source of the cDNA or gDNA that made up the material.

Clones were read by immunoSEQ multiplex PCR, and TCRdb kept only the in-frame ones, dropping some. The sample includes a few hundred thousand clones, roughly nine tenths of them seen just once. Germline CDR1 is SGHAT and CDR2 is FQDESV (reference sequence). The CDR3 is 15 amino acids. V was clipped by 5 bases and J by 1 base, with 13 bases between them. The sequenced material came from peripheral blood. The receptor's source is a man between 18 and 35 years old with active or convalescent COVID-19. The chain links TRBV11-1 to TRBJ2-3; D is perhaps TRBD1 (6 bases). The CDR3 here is CASSPQGRGTDTQYF. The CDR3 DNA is TGTGCCAGCAGCCCGCAGGGGCGAGGCACAGATACGCAGTATTTT.